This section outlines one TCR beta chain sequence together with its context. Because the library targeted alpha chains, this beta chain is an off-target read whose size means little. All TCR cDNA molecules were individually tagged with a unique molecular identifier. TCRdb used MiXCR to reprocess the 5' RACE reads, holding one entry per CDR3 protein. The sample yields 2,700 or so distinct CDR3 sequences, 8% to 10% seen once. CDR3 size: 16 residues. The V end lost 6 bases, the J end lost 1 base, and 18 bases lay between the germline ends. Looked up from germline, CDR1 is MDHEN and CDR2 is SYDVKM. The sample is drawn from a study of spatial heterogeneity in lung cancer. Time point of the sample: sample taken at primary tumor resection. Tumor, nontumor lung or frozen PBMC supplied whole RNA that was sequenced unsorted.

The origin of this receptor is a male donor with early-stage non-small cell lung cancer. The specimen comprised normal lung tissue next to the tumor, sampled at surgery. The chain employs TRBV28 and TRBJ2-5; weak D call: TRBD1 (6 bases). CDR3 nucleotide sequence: TGTGCCAGCAGAAGGGGTCAATGGACAGCCCAAGAGACCCAGTACTTC. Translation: CASRRGQWTAQETQYF.